This T cell receptor (beta chain) came from a study of blood T cell repertoires in COVID-19 (dated by TCRdb to the early 2020s). In terms of the full investigation: Collaborator samples came from the United States, Italy and Spain and covered acute and convalescent phases of COVID-19. The prospective study material was composed of cDNA or gDNA derived from T cells, B-cell-depleted T cells, or PBMCs. Deeply sampled blood TCRbeta repertoires from subjects exposed to, actively infected with, or recovered from COVID-19 were included in the dataset. A freely available public database, intended as a resource for researchers studying the immune response to SARS-CoV-2, is where the repertoires were released. The samples were drawn from two sources: the first 160 participants of the ongoing ImmuneRACE study, and 1,000 to 1,500 subjects contributed by 6 global collaborators. A de-identified subject ID, COVID-19 status, age in years and sex were almost always included in the sample metadata. Where available, HLA class I and class II types were obtained from metadata supplied by the sample provider rather than from assay-based typing.

The immunoSEQ Assay, a bias-controlled multiplex PCR, was used to amplify TCRbeta CDR3 regions from genomic DNA. Per the original workflow: The number of nucleated cells in each sample was estimated from the amplification of reference gene primers within the assay. Sequence reads were collapsed and filtered to measure the absolute abundance of every unique TCRbeta CDR3 rearrangement. Productive Simpson clonality was computed per sample as the square root of Simpson's diversity index over productive rearrangements. This immuneACCESS table, as held by TCRdb, lists in-frame sequences with V and J called but not all clones. Of the missing ones, under half trace to an unresolved V gene in checked studies; the others have no known cause. V and J calls plus clone size are reproduced from that table; the DNA served to infer D and trimming. For this sample the table gives fewer than 80,000 clones, of which about 85% were detected only once. The ten top clones hold 9.1% of the sample.

Including the terminal cysteine and phenylalanine, the CDR3 comprises 15 residues. The retained sequence is limited to the CDR3, 45 bases, with the frame set at the first base. V is shortened by 4 bases, J by 0 bases, and the region joining them spans 8 bases. Based on the germline V gene, the CDR1 and CDR2 sequences are SGHRS and YFSETQ. Comment on this clone: The antigen this receptor binds is unknown. The sample holds no much larger clone one base away, and base qualities are not on file.

Each collaborating institution followed its own protocols to collect whole blood in K2EDTA tubes. For TCRbeta analysis, collaborators shipped samples in one of three forms: frozen whole blood, isolated PBMCs, or DNA extracted from either of those sample types. Study-wide findings and limitations: Clinical and demographic metadata were provided uncurated, with the amount varying by source and participant.

The V and J genes are TRBV5-1 and TRBJ2-6; a weak D assignment points to TRBD1 (5 bases agree). The clonotype originates from a human donor in a cohort sampled during active COVID-19. The sequencing sample was made of peripheral blood. The CDR3 protein: CASSLDSSGANVLTF. The sequenced DNA: TGCGCCAGCAGCCTCGACAGCTCTGGGGCCAACGTCCTGACTTTC. Full variable domain (CDR3 extended with the reference TRBV5-1 and TRBJ2-6 proteins): KAGVTQTPRYLIKTRGQQVTLSCSPISGHRSVSWYQQTPGQGLQFLFEYFSETQRNKGNFPGRFSGRQFSNSRSEMNVSTLELGDSALYLCASSLDSSGANVLTFGAGSRLTVL.